Shown below are 15 T cell receptor beta chains from a single sample sequenced in a study of T-cell memory formation after mild COVID-19. MiXCR, run by TCRdb on the 5' RACE reads, gives a single entry per CDR3 protein. The sample consists of about 280,000 distinct CDR3 sequences, 8% to 9% of them appearing once. Input material: PBMCs or a T cell subset sorted from them (not recorded which). The receptors derive from a man younger than 30 who had mild COVID-19 (a few samples of this study predate the infection). Cell type and time point are not known.

The table lists this clonotype with many counts. V usage is TRBV29-1 and J usage is TRBJ1-2; 10 nucleotides align to TRBD1. The junction had 10 bases not matched to a gene; V was cut back by 4 bases and J by 8 bases. There are 14 residues in the CDR3. CDR1 is SQVTM, CDR2 ANQGSEA, per germline. The CDR3 region is CSVGDTGTGDGYTF. In DNA form, the CDR3 reads TGCAGCGTTGGGGATACCGGGACAGGGGACGGCTACACCTTC.

This clonotype has a handful of counts. The V call is TRBV24-1, the J call TRBJ2-3; D is unresolved. This CDR3 region has 12 residues. V shed 5 bases and J shed 7 bases, with 9 bases lying between them. The germline V gene encodes CDR1 KGHDR and CDR2 SFDVKD. CDR3 in DNA: TGTGCCACCAGTGTAGGCCCTAATACGCAGTATTTT. Amino acids: CATSVGPNTQYF.

This chain connects TRBV29-1 to TRBJ2-3; D may be TRBD2 (6 bases). Looked up from germline, CDR1 is SQVTM and CDR2 is ANQGSEA. Deletions cut 6 bases from V and 1 base from J, with 14 bases between. CDR3 size: 14 residues. The CDR3 DNA reads as TGCAGCGTGGGGCGGGAACCTCGCACAGATACGCAGTATTTT. This gives the protein CSVGREPRTDTQYF.

This clonotype has only a few counts. V and J are TRBV6-1 and TRBJ1-5, with D perhaps matching TRBD1 (6 bases). With 6 bases removed from V and 6 bases from J, the gap between germline ends came to 12 bases. The length of the CDR3 is 13 residues. Per the germline V gene, CDR1 is MNHNS and CDR2 is SASEGT. CDR3 DNA: TGTGCCAGCAGGAGCAGGGGAGGTCAGCCCCAGCATTTT. This translates into CASRSRGGQPQHF.

This chain joins TRBV12-3 or TRBV12-4 and TRBJ2-1; the D gene is possibly TRBD1 (6 bases). The CDR3 totals 15 residues. Trimming pared 3 bases from V and 6 bases from J, leaving 15 bases between. The CDR3 DNA reads as TGTGCCAGCAGTTTTACCAGGGGAGCCCTCAATGAGCAGTTCTTC. Translation gives CASSFTRGALNEQFF.

The rearrangement links TRBV7-2 to TRBJ2-7; possibly TRBD2 for D (5 bases). CDR3 size: 15 residues. V was trimmed by 1 base and J by 2 bases, leaving 12 bases between them. Germline V gives CDR1 SGHTA, CDR2 FQGNSA. The CDR3 region has the DNA TGTGCCAGCAGCTTAGGTAGTCCGGGAACCTACGAGCAGTACTTC. It codes for CASSLGSPGTYEQYF.

This clonotype showed up just a few times. CDR3 loop: CASSQDLRTDTQYF. CDR3 nucleotides: TGCGCCAGCAGCCAAGATCTTCGCACAGATACGCAGTATTTT. The chain links TRBV4-3 to TRBJ2-3, with D hard to call. The CDR3 runs to 14 residues. Trimming left V 0 bases short and J 1 base short, with 5 bases between. Per germline, CDR1 LGHNA and CDR2 YSLEER.

This clonotype turned up a few times. The V and J genes are TRBV14 and TRBJ2-1; D unclear. Germline values: CDR1 SGHDN, CDR2 FVKESK. The CDR3 consists of 13 residues. Trimming took 4 bases from V and 7 from J, leaving 11 bases between them. CDR3 sequence reads: CASSRLVVNEQFF. The CDR3 nucleotides are TGTGCCAGCAGCCGATTAGTAGTAAATGAGCAGTTCTTC.

The chain combines TRBV7-9 with TRBJ1-2, with 10 positions matching TRBD1. The V segment lost 5 bases and the J segment 6 bases; nucleotides outside the gene matches: 6. This CDR3 is built from 14 residues. Germline V gene data show CDR1 as SEHNR and CDR2 as FQNEAQ (reference sequence). The CDR3 loop is CASSPLGQGNGYTF. For the CDR3, the DNA is TGTGCCAGCAGCCCATTGGGACAGGGGAATGGCTACACCTTC.

The chain combines TRBV20-1 with TRBJ1-1; D gene uncertain. The germline V and J ends were trimmed by 3 bases and 4 bases, with 18 bases remaining between them. Germline values: CDR1 DFQATT, CDR2 SNEGSKA (reference sequence). This CDR3 contains 15 residues. Here the CDR3 DNA reads TGCAGTGCTAGGGGATCAAGTTCGGGGTTCACTGAAGCTTTCTTT. It translates to CSARGSSSGFTEAFF.

A few counts support this clonotype. This rearrangement joins TRBV27 to TRBJ1-1; perhaps TRBD1 as D (5 bases). CDR3 length: 17 residues. The ends were cut back, 4 bases at V and 1 base at J, with 19 bases in the middle. Germline CDR1 and CDR2: MNHEY and SMNVEV (reference sequence). The CDR3, as DNA: TGTGCCAGCAGTTCCCTCGGGGCAGGGCATGGGAACACTGAAGCTTTCTTT. Translation: CASSSLGAGHGNTEAFF.

The chain employs TRBV19 and TRBJ1-2, with 7 positions matching TRBD1. This CDR3 is 16 amino acids long. Germline assignment: CDR1 LNHDA and CDR2 SQIVND (reference sequence). Trimming cost V 6 bases and J 0 bases; bases outside gene matches: 10. For the CDR3, the DNA is TGTGCCAGTAGCAGAGGGACAGCCATTTCTAACTATGGCTACACCTTC. Amino acid sequence: CASSRGTAISNYGYTF.

The chain carries TRBV7-2 and TRBJ1-5; D remains ambiguous. The germline CDR1 and CDR2 sequences are SGHTA and FQGNSA. The CDR3 spans 16 residues. V was cut by 3 bases and J by 2 bases, with 14 bases left in between. The CDR3 DNA sequence: TGTGCCAGCAGCTTGCAACGGGAGGTCGGCAATCAGCCCCAGCATTTT. Amino acids: CASSLQREVGNQPQHF.

This clonotype was seen a handful of times. This chain links TRBV6-2 or TRBV6-3 with TRBJ2-4; no definite D call. CDR1 is MNHEY and CDR2 is SVGEGT in the germline V gene. There are 12 residues in the CDR3. V shed 6 bases and J shed 6 bases, with 9 bases lying between them. The CDR3 sequence: CASSQDPNIQYF. For the CDR3, the DNA is TGTGCCAGCAGCCAGGACCCAAACATTCAGTACTTC.

This clonotype has at least ten counts. V usage is TRBV12-3 or TRBV12-4 and J usage is TRBJ2-3, with 10 bases aligning to TRBD2. CDR3 length: 15 amino acids. The ends lost 2 bases at V and 5 bases at J; junction bases unmatched: 4. The CDR3 DNA reads TGTGCCAGCAGTTTATTAGCGGGGGGCGGAGATACGCAGTATTTT. It codes for CASSLLAGGGDTQYF.